The rows below give T cell receptor beta chains drawn from one sample of a study of T-cell reconstitution after alpha-beta-depleted transplantation in children. TCRdb ran MiXCR on the PCR reads and lists one entry per CDR3 protein. Altogether hundreds of thousands of distinct CDR3 sequences are present, around 11% being singletons, with the ten largest covering about 2.6%. This sample comprised PBMCs from the stem cell graft donor, obtained from the stem cell graft. The receptors were gathered from a human donor who donated a stem cell graft to a child with acute lymphoblastic leukemia. CDR3s include the opening cysteine and the closing phenylalanine or tryptophan. The D gene is left open where the match is weak. Expanded clones are given a class, and other clones once, few, many or no size at all.

many	TRBV20-1	TRBD2	TRBJ2-4	TGCAGTGCTAGATTCGGACTAGCGGGGGACCTAGCCAAAAACATTCAGTACTTC	CSARFGLAGDLAKNIQYF
many	TRBV9	.	TRBJ1-2	TGTGCCAGCAGCACATCCCGGTGGGGGCTCACCGGCTACACCTTC	CASSTSRWGLTGYTF
.	TRBV3-1	.	TRBJ1-1	TGTGCCAGCAGCCGGGAGTCGGGGTCTAACACTGAAGCTTTCTTT	CASSRESGSNTEAFF
many	TRBV27	.	TRBJ2-5	TGTGCCAGCAGCGCAAGGAGGAGGGAGACCCAGTACTTC	CASSARRRETQYF
many	TRBV7-2	.	TRBJ2-5	TGTGCCAGCAGCTTGAGACTAGAAAGTCAAGAGACCCAGTACTTC	CASSLRLESQETQYF
many	TRBV28	.	TRBJ2-2	TGTGCCAGCGTGGGACCCGGGACTTTTTACACCGGGGAGCTGTTTTTT	CASVGPGTFYTGELFF
few	TRBV30	.	TRBJ2-7	TGTGCCCAAGGGGCGGTGGTGGACGAGCAGTACTTC	CAQGAVVDEQYF
many	TRBV20-1	.	TRBJ2-1	TGCAGTGCTAGGGGAGGTATTAGCTCCTACAATGAGCAGTTCTTC	CSARGGISSYNEQFF
.	TRBV7-2	.	TRBJ2-2	TGTGCCAGCAGCCAGGGACTCCGCTACGGGGAGCTGTTTTTT	CASSQGLRYGELFF
many	TRBV20-1	.	TRBJ2-4	TGCAGTGCCCCTGAGGAGGGCACGGACATTCAGTACTTC	CSAPEEGTDIQYF
many	TRBV20-1	.	TRBJ2-1	TGCAGTGCTGACCGGGCCCTCATTAGGGAGCAGTTCTTC	CSADRALIREQFF
many	TRBV28	TRBD2	TRBJ2-1	TGTGCCAGCAGTTTAGCGGGAGGGCGGGACAATGAGCAGTTCTTC	CASSLAGGRDNEQFF
many	TRBV6-1	TRBD2	TRBJ2-1	TGTGCCAGCCGGCGGGAGGGCCTTGACAATGAGCAGTTCTTC	CASRREGLDNEQFF
many	TRBV20-1	.	TRBJ1-1	TGCAGTGCTCGCAGTACCGGGAGCTCCACTGAAGCTTTCTTT	CSARSTGSSTEAFF
many	TRBV21-1	.	TRBJ2-7	TGTGCCAGCAGTAAAGTTGGAGGTCAAGGGCCGCCGCCGGGCGAGCAGTACTTC	CASSKVGGQGPPPGEQYF
.	TRBV5-4	.	TRBJ1-4	TGTGCCAGCAGCTTGCGCCAGGCAACTAATGAAAAACTGTTTTTT	CASSLRQATNEKLFF
many	TRBV18	TRBD2	TRBJ2-3	TGTGCCAGCTCACTTGGGACTAGCTGGGATACGCAGTATTTT	CASSLGTSWDTQYF
many	TRBV20-1	TRBD1	TRBJ2-1	TGCAGTGCTAGAGATCTATTACAGGGGGCTTACAATGAGCAGTTCTTC	CSARDLLQGAYNEQFF
many	TRBV29-1	.	TRBJ2-2	TGCAGCGCGAGCTTGGCAGCGAACACCGGGGAGCTGTTTTTT	CSASLAANTGELFF
few	TRBV27	TRBD2	TRBJ2-7	TGTGCCAGCAGACTTAGCGGGAGTTACGAGCAGTACTTC	CASRLSGSYEQYF
many	TRBV19	.	TRBJ2-6	TGTGCCAGTAGTGCGCTCATCCGTAGGTCTGGGGCCAACGTCCTGACTTTC	CASSALIRRSGANVLTF
many	TRBV29-1	TRBD2	TRBJ2-3	TGCAGCGCGGGACTAGCGGGAGTCTCGCAGTATTTT	CSAGLAGVSQYF
many	TRBV27	.	TRBJ2-7	TGTGCCAGCAGTCTTGGGTCAGCCTACGAGCAGTACTTC	CASSLGSAYEQYF